This TCR beta chain was sequenced in a study of cytomegalovirus exposure and HLA in healthy donors. Donors consisted of healthy bone marrow donors. Both 60 Vbeta primers and 13 Jbeta primers went into the PCR. Profiled with immunoSEQ multiplex PCR; TCRdb holds only in-frame clones, not every one. In the table there are 150,000 or so clones, approximately 80% of which are singletons. Germline-derived CDR1 and CDR2 are SGHDT and YYEEEE. The CDR3 length is 13 residues. V trimming: 7 bases; J trimming: 6 bases; junction bases outside the gene matches: 8. In its sample, this clone was seen a few times. Its antigen is undetermined. The study, taken as a whole, reports: The authors enumerated 150 to 200 TCR beta chains as linked to cytomegalovirus. As confirmed in vitro, a few CMV-associated chains were specific for CMV antigens. Later work found that TCR association rates differed between HLA loci; DRB1 had the most and HLA-C the fewest.

The chain links TRBV5-6 to TRBJ2-3; 7 bases are shared with TRBD1. This clonotype originated in a man between 35 and 55 years old in good health and CMV-seropositive. Sequencing was carried out using PBMCs. CDR3: CASQGIRGDTQYF. The CDR3 coding sequence is TGTGCCAGCCAGGGCATCAGGGGGGATACGCAGTATTTT.